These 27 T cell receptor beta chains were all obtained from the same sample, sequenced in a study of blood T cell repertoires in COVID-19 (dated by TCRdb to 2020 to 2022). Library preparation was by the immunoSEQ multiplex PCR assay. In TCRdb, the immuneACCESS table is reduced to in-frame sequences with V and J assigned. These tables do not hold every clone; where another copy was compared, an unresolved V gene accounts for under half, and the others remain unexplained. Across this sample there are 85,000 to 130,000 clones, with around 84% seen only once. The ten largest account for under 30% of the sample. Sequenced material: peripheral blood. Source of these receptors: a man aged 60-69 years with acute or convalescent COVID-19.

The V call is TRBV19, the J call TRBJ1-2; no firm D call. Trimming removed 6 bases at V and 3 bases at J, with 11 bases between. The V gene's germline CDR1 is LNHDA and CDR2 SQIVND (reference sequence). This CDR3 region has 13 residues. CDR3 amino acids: CASRDGIYYGYTF. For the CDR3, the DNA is TGTGCCAGTAGGGACGGGATTTACTATGGCTACACCTTC.

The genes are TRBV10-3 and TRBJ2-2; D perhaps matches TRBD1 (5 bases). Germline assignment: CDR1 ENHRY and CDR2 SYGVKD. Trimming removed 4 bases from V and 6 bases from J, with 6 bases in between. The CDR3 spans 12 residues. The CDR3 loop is CAISVGAGELFF. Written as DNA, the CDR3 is TGTGCCATCAGTGTAGGGGCCGGGGAGCTGTTTTTT.

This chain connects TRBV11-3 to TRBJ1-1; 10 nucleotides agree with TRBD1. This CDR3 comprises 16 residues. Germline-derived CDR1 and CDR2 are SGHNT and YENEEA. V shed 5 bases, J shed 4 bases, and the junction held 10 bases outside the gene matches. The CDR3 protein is CASSKDRGRVGTEAFF. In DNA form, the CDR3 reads TGTGCCAGCAGCAAGGACAGGGGGAGGGTCGGCACTGAAGCTTTCTTT.

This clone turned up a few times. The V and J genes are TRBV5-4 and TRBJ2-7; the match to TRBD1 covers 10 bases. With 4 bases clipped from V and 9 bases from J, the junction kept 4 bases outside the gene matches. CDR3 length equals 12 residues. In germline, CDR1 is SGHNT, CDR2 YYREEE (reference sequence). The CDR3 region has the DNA TGTGCCAGCAGCCGGGGACAGGGGCGGCAGTACGTC. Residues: CASSRGQGRQYV.

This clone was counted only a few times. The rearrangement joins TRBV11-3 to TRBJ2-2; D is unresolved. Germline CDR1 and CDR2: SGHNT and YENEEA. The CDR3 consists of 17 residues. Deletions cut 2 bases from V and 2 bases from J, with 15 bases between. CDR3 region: CASSLFGSLQNTGELFF. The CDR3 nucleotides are TGTGCCAGCAGCTTATTTGGTAGCCTGCAAAACACCGGGGAGCTGTTTTTT.

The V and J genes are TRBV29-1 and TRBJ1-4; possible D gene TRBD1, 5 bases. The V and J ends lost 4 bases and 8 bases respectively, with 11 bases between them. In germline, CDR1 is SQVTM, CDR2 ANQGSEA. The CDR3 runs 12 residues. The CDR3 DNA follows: TGCAGCGTTGGCCAGGGAAACGAAAAACTGTTTTTT. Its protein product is CSVGQGNEKLFF. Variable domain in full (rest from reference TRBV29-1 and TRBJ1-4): SAVISQKPSRDICQRGTSLTIQCQVDSQVTMMFWYRQQPGQSLTLIATANQGSEATYESGFVIDKFPISRPNLTFSTLTVSNMSPEDSSIYLCSVGQGNEKLFFGSGTQLSVL.

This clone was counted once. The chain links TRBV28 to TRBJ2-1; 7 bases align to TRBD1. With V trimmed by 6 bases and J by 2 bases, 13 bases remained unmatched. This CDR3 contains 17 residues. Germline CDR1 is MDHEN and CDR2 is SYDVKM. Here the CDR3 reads CASSELGQAWTYNEQFF. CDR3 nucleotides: TGTGCCAGCAGCGAACTAGGACAGGCGTGGACCTACAATGAGCAGTTCTTC.

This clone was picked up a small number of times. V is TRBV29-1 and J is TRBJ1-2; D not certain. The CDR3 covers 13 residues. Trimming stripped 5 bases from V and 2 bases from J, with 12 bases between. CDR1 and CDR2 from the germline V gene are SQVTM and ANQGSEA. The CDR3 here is CSVLHDGNYGYTF. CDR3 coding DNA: TGCAGCGTTCTTCACGACGGGAACTATGGCTACACCTTC.

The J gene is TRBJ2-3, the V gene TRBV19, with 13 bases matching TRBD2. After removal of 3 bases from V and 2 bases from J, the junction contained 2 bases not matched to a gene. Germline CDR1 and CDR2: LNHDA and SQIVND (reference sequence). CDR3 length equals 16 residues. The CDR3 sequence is CASSMGLAGPTDTQYF. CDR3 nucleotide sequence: TGTGCCAGTAGTATGGGACTAGCGGGACCCACAGATACGCAGTATTTT.

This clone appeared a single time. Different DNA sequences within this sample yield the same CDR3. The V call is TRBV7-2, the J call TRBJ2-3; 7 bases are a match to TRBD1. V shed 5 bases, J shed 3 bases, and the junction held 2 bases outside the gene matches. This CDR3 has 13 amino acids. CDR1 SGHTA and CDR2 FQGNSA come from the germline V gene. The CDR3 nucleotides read TGTGCCAGCAGCGCGACAGGGACAGATACGCAGTATTTT. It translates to CASSATGTDTQYF.

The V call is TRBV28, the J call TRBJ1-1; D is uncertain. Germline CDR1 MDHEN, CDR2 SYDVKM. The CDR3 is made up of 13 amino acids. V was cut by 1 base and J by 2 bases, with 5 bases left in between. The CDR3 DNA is TGTGCCAGCAGTTTATCGGGTAACACTGAAGCTTTCTTT. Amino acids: CASSLSGNTEAFF.

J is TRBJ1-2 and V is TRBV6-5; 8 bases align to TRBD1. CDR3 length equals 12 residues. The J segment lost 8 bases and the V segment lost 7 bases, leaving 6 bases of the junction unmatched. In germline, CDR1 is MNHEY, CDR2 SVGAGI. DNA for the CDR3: TGTGCCAGCACCCAGGACAGGGTCGGCTACACCTTC. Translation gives CASTQDRVGYTF.

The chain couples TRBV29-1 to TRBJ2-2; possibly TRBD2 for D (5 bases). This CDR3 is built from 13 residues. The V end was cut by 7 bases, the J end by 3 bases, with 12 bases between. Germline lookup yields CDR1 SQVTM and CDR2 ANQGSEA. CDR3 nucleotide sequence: TGCAGCGCTAAGGTGGAGGACACCGGGGAGCTGTTTTTT. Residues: CSAKVEDTGELFF.

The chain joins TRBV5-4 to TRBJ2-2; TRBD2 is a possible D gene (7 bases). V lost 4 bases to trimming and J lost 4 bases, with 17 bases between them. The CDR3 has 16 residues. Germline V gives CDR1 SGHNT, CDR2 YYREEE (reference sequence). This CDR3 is CASSRGEQGSTGELFF. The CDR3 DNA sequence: TGTGCCAGCAGCCGGGGGGAGCAGGGGAGCACCGGGGAGCTGTTTTTT. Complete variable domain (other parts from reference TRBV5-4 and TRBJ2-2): ETGVTQSPTHLIKTRGQQVTLRCSSQSGHNTVSWYQQALGQGPQFIFQYYREEENGRGNFPPRFSGLQFPNYSSELNVNALELDDSALYLCASSRGEQGSTGELFFGEGSRLTVL.

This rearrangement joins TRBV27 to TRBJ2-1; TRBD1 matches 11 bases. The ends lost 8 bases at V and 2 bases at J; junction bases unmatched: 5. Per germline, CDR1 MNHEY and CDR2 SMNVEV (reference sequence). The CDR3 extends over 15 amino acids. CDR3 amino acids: CASGRDRGTYNEQFF. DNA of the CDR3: TGTGCCAGCGGACGGGACAGGGGGACCTACAATGAGCAGTTCTTC.

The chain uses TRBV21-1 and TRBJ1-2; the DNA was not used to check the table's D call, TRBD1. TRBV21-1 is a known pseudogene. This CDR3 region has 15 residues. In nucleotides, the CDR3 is TGTGCCAGCAGCCCACTAAGGGGGACAGGGGATGGCTACACCTTC. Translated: CASSPLRGTGDGYTF.

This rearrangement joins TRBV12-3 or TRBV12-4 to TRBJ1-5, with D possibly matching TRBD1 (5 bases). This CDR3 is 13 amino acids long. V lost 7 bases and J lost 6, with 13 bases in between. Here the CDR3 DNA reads TGTGCCAGCACCGGGACTCAACTTCAGCCCCAGCATTTT. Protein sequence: CASTGTQLQPQHF.

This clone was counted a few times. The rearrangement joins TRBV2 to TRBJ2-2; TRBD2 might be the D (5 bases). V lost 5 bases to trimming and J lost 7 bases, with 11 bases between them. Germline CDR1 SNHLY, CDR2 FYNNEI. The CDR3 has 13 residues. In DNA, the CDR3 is TGTGCCAGCAGTTTCGGACTTATCGGGGAGCTGTTTTTT. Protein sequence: CASSFGLIGELFF.

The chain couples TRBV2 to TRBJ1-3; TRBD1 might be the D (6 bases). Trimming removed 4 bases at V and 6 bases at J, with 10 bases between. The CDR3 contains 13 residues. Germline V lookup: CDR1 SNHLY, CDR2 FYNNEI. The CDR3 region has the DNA TGTGCCAGCAGTGCACAGGGAGAAAACACCATATATTTT. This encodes CASSAQGENTIYF.

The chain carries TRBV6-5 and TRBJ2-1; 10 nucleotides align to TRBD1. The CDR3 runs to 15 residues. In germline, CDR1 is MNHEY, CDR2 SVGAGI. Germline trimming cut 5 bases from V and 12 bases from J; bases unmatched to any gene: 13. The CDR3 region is CASSPGQGIISGQFF. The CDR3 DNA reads TGTGCCAGCAGTCCGGGACAGGGGATTATCTCGGGGCAGTTCTTC.

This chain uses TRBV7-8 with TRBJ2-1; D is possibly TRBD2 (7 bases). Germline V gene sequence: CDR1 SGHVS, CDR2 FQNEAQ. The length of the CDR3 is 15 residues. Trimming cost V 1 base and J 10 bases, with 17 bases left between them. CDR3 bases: TGTGCCAGCAGCTTAGGGAGGGAGGGCCAGGGGGAGCAGTTCTTC. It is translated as CASSLGREGQGEQFF.

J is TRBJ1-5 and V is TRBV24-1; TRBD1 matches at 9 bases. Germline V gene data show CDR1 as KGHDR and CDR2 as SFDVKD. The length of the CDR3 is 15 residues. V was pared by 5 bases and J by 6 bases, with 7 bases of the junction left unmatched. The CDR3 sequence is CATSAPGQGSQPQHF. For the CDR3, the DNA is TGTGCCACCAGTGCTCCGGGACAGGGTAGTCAGCCCCAGCATTTT.

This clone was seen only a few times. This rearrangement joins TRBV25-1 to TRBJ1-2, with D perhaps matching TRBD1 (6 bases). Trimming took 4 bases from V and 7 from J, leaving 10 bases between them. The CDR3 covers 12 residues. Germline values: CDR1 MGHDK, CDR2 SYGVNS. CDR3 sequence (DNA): TGTGCCAGCAGTGGGGACATCTCTGGCTACACCTTC. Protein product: CASSGDISGYTF.

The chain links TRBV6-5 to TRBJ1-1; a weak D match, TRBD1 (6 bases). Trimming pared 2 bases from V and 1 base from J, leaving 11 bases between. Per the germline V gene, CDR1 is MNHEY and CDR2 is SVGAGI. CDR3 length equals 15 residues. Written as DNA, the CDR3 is TGTGCCAGCAGTTACGCAGGGGCAGGGAACACTGAAGCTTTCTTT. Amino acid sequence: CASSYAGAGNTEAFF.

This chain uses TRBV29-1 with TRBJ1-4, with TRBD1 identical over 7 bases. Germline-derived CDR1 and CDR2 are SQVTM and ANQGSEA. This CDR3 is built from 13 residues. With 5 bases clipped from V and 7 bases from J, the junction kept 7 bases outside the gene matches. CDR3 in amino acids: CSVRQGSFEKLFF. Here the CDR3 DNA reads TGCAGCGTTAGACAGGGAAGTTTTGAAAAACTGTTTTTT.

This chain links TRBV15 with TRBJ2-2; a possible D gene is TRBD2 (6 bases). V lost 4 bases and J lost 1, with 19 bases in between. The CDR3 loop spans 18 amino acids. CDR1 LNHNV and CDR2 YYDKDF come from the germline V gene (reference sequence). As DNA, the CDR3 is TGTGCCACCAGCATAAAGGTTAGGGGACTCTTGAACACCGGGGAGCTGTTTTTT. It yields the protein CATSIKVRGLLNTGELFF. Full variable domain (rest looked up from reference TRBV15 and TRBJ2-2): DAMVIQNPRYQVTQFGKPVTLSCSQTLNHNVMYWYQQKSSQAPKLLFHYYDKDFNNEADTPDNFQSRRPNTSFCFLDIRSPGLGDTAMYLCATSIKVRGLLNTGELFFGEGSRLTVL.

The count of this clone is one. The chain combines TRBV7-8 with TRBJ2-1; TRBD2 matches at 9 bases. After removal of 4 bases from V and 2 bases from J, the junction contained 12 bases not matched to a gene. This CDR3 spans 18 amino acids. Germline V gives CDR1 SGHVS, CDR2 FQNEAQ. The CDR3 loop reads CASSSRTGLAGTYNEQFF. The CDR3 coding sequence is TGTGCCAGCAGCTCCCGAACGGGGCTAGCGGGGACCTACAATGAGCAGTTCTTC.